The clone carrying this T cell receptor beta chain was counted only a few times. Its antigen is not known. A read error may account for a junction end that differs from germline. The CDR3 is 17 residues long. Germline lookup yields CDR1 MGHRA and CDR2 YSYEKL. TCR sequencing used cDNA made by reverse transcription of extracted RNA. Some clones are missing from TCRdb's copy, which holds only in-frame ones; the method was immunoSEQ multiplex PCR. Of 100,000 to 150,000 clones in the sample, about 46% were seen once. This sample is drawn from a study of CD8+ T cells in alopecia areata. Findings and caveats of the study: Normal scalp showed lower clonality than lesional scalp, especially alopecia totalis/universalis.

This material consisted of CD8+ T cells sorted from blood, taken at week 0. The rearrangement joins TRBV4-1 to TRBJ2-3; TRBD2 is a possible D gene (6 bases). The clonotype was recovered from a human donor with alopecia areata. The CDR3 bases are TGCGCCAGCGGCCATCCCTCTCCCGGACCGGGGGTAGATACGCAGTATTTT. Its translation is CASGHPSPGPGVDTQYF.